This T cell receptor beta chain was captured by sequencing in a study (dated by TCRdb to about 2015). Regarding the study in general: The study tested whether tumor-infiltrating Tregs in breast cancer are recruited from blood Tregs or converted in situ from other CD4+ T cell subsets.

Full-length TCR variable regions were amplified by 5' RACE PCR using constant-region reverse primers, and then by semi-nested PCR using Nested Universal Primer A. Using the ReliaPrep RNA Cell Miniprep System, total RNA was extracted, and the SMARTer RACE 5'/3' Kit was then used to reverse transcribe the RNA into 5'RACE-ready cDNA. Multiplex adaptors were used to barcode the full-length TCR alpha and beta libraries, which were then sequenced on an Illumina MiSeq. The published analysis was carried out like this. For each of nine subset-tissue groups, sequencing data from the five patients were combined, and the groups were compared by unsupervised clustering of TCR gene usage. The Morisita-Horn index was used to calculate repertoire similarity, with shared sequences weighted according to their contribution to each repertoire. Using fastp at Q25 and MiXCR, TCRdb reprocessed the public reads and kept productive beta chains. Identical CDR3 protein sequences are pooled into one entry, listed with their most common genes and DNA. The V and J calls follow TCRdb's processing rather than the paper's. The sample profile shows about 57,000 distinct CDR3 sequences; about 28% of them were found once. Of the sample, under 3.5% falls within the top ten clones.

CD4+CD45RO+CD25- cells were isolated as memory CD4+ T cells. Tregs, naive and memory CD4+ T cells from tumor, blood and ipsilateral draining lymph nodes of 4 or 5 breast cancer patients underwent full-length TCR alpha and beta sequencing. Tumor tissue and lymph nodes obtained from ipsilateral axillary dissection were perfused with PBS, minced and then digested with collagenase I and hyaluronidase. A purity exceeding 90% was confirmed by FACS for the sorted cell populations. A word on this clonotype: It lacks a known antigen. Base quality data are lacking; no much larger clone is found one base away.

CDR1 SGHVS and CDR2 FNYEAQ were looked up in the germline V gene. Between the V and J ends, shortened by 5 bases and 7 bases respectively, the junction contains 15 bases. The CDR3 starts with the cysteine, ends with the phenylalanine, and has 14 residues. The read is trimmed to its CDR3 DNA, 42 bases read in frame from base 1. Findings and caveats that apply to the study as a whole: The TCR gene usage of tumor memory CD4+ T cells clustered together with blood and lymph node memory CD4+ cells and with lymph node naive CD4+ cells. The greatest overlap of tumor-infiltrating Treg TCR alpha and beta sequences was with tumor naive CD4+ T cells, followed next by blood naive CD4+ T cells. The validation in the larger cohort was limited to a single TCR beta V-J rearrangement instead of whole repertoires.

This clonotype originated in a female donor with breast cancer. Rearrangement joined TRBV7-6 to TRBJ1-5; perhaps TRBD1 is the D gene, with 6 bases matching. The specimen was tumor-infiltrating memory CD4+ T cells sorted from the breast tumor. This specimen's cell subset or site label, per the study, means: memory CD4+ T cells, CD4+CD45RO+CD25-. DNA sequence: TGTGCCAGCAGCCGCGGGGGAGGGGGACAGCCCCAGCATTTT. Its protein reads: CASSRGGGGQPQHF.